This T cell receptor beta chain was sequenced for a study of response to subunit inactivated influenza vaccine. This clonotype has a handful of counts. V was pared by 1 base and J by 8 bases, with 18 bases between. This CDR3 spans 16 amino acids. The germline V gene encodes CDR1 SGHVT and CDR2 SQSDAQ. TCRdb re-derived calls from the RT-PCR reads in MiXCR, one entry per CDR3 protein. This table has 500,000 to 700,000 distinct CDR3 sequences, around 21% appearing once. In addition, the sample was reused for a study of T cells expressing NK-cell markers. From that study: It was by 5'RACE template switching with UMIs that TCR beta cDNA was made. Researchers got TCR beta repertoires out of sorted CD3+CD56+NKG2C+, CD3+CD56+NKG2C- and CD3+CD56-NKG2C+ T cells. Eight donors were sequenced, seven testing HCMV-seropositive and one testing seronegative. In 5 to 7 donors, dominant CD3+CD56+NKG2C+ clones formed 1.0-7.0% of CD8+ cells.

This TCR derives from a man in his forties or fifties who received an inactivated influenza vaccine. Sequenced here: CD4+ T cells sorted from PBMCs, sampled 11 to 12 days after vaccination. V gene TRBV7-4 combines with J gene TRBJ2-1, with D perhaps matching TRBD2 (5 bases). CDR3 nucleotides: TGTGCCAGCAGCTTAGATCGTGTAGTCGGGATTGATGAGCAGTTCTTC. It specifies CASSLDRVVGIDEQFF.